These T cell receptor beta chains were read from a single sample in a study of blood T cells in healthy people across ages. TCRdb itself ran the 5' RACE reads through MiXCR, one entry per CDR3 protein. The data contain over 1,500,000 distinct CDR3 sequences, approximately 40% of them singletons. Sequencing was done on a sample of blood. These receptors originate from a human donor in good health. CDR3s include the opening cysteine and the closing phenylalanine or tryptophan. The D gene is left open where the match is weak. Size values are once, few and many counts, or a class for expanded clones, and some rows have none.

j_call	d_call	clone_size	v_call	cdr3_nt	cdr3_aa
TRBJ1-2	TRBD1	-	TRBV29-1	TGCAGCTCACAGCAGGGGGCGGGGGGCTACACCTTC	CSSQQGAGGYTF
TRBJ2-4	TRBD1	-	TRBV20-1	TGCAGTGCTAGAGGGGATAGGACAGGGGGATACAATGAGCAGTACTTC	CSARGDRTGGYNEQYF
TRBJ2-1	TRBD2	-	TRBV7-2	TGTGCCAGCAGCCCCCGGACTAGCGGGGGATTACAGCAGTTCTTC	CASSPRTSGGLQQFF
TRBJ2-1	TRBD2	-	TRBV20-1	TGCAGTGCTAGAGATCAAAGCGGGGGGAAAAATGAGCAGTTCTTC	CSARDQSGGKNEQFF
TRBJ1-4	TRBD1	-	TRBV19	TGTGCCAGTAGACGGACAGGAGAAGATGAAAAACTGTTTTTT	CASRRTGEDEKLFF
TRBJ2-4	TRBD1	few	TRBV7-8	TGTGCCAGCAGAGAGGGGGCTTGGGCCAAAAACATTCAGTACTTC	CASREGAWAKNIQYF
TRBJ2-5	TRBD2	once	TRBV6-1	TGTGCCAGCAACAGTTGGACTAGCGGGGAAGAAGAGACCCAGTACTTC	CASNSWTSGEEETQYF
TRBJ2-1	-	few	TRBV6-5	TGTGCCAGCAGTTACTCTGACGACAATGAGCAGTTCTTC	CASSYSDDNEQFF
TRBJ1-5	-	few	TRBV20-1	TGCAGTGCTAGTCCCTATAAAGAGGACGATTATAGCAATCAGCCCCAGCATTTT	CSASPYKEDDYSNQPQHF
TRBJ1-2	-	once	TRBV4-2	TGTGCCAACAGCCAAGAGGTCCCCCGGAACACCCTTAACTATGGCTACACCTTC	CANSQEVPRNTLNYGYTF
TRBJ2-3	-	-	TRBV7-9	TGTGCCAGCAGCTTAGCCTCTAGCGATATGGATACGCAGTATTTT	CASSLASSDMDTQYF
TRBJ1-2	-	-	TRBV7-8	TGTGCCAGCAGCTTTTCCCGGGACACCTATGGCTACACCTTC	CASSFSRDTYGYTF
TRBJ1-2	-	many	TRBV4-3	TGCGCCAGCAGCCAAGATGTAGGCTATGGCTACACCTTC	CASSQDVGYGYTF
TRBJ1-2	TRBD1	few	TRBV20-1	TGCAGTGCTAGAGGTTGGGGACAGATCTATGGCTACACCTTC	CSARGWGQIYGYTF
TRBJ2-3	TRBD2	-	TRBV7-2	TGTGCCAGCAGCTCCGGGACTAGCAGGGGGTACACAGATACGCAGTATTTT	CASSSGTSRGYTDTQYF
TRBJ1-5	TRBD1	few	TRBV6-6	TGTGCCAGCACTCTGCTACAGGGGAGCAATCAGCCCCAGCATTTT	CASTLLQGSNQPQHF
TRBJ2-3	TRBD1	few	TRBV10-3	TGTGCCATCAGTGAGCCTCGAGTGGGACAGGTATCATCACAACCCACAGATACGCAGTATTTT	CAISEPRVGQVSSQPTDTQYF
TRBJ2-1	TRBD1	-	TRBV4-1	TGCGCCAGCAGCCTCACCATCCAGACAGGGATCTACAATGAGCAGTTCTTC	CASSLTIQTGIYNEQFF
TRBJ1-5	TRBD1	-	TRBV6-2/TRBV6-3	TGTGCCAGCAGTACGCGGACAGGAACTAATCAGCCCCAGCATTTT	CASSTRTGTNQPQHF
TRBJ2-7	-	-	TRBV2	TGTGCCAGCAGTTCGGCACTGGATTACGAGCAGTACTTC	CASSSALDYEQYF
TRBJ2-1	-	-	TRBV5-6	TGTGCCAGCATCCCGTGGGGGGCGGGCTATGAGCAGTTCTTC	CASIPWGAGYEQFF
TRBJ2-1	TRBD1	few	TRBV24-1	TGTGCCACCAGTGGGGCCGGGACAGGGGGCCCAAACAATGAGCAGTTCTTC	CATSGAGTGGPNNEQFF
TRBJ2-3	-	-	TRBV2	TGTGCCAGCCTAGGCAGCCTCTCACAGTACACGCAGTATTTT	CASLGSLSQYTQYF
TRBJ2-5	TRBD1	-	TRBV20-1	TGCAGTGCTAGAGATCGTCGGGACAGCATACAAGAGACCCAGTACTTC	CSARDRRDSIQETQYF
TRBJ1-2	-	few	TRBV4-3	TGCGCCAGCAGCCAGTACAGGGAAAACTATGGCTACACCTTC	CASSQYRENYGYTF
TRBJ1-2	-	few	TRBV7-2	TGTGCCAGCGCCCCACCGGCTGTCTATGGCTACACCTTC	CASAPPAVYGYTF
TRBJ1-1	-	few	TRBV6-2/TRBV6-3	TGTGCCAGCAGTTCCCTGGCGCAGAACACTGAAGCTTTCTTT	CASSSLAQNTEAFF